This record covers a single T cell receptor (beta chain). Its antigen is not yet known. Per-base qualities were not stored, and no clone one base away is much larger. Libraries were constructed by the immunoSEQ multiplex PCR assay. In TCRdb, the immuneACCESS table is reduced to in-frame sequences with V and J assigned. These tables do not hold every clone; where another copy was compared, an unresolved V gene accounts for under half, and the others remain unexplained. The sample table holds some 84,000 clones, of which roughly 80% were seen once. Jointly, the top ten make up just over 2.5% of the sample. The record originates from a study of PD-1 blockade in mismatch repair-deficient tumors (dated by TCRdb to the late 2010s). Regarding the research as a whole: Between late 2013 and September 2016, the trial enrolled about 86 consecutive patients with 12 mismatch repair-deficient cancer types, every one of whom had been previously treated and was progressing. Deep sequencing of TCR CDR3 regions was used to track tumor-associated T cell clones in peripheral blood of patients responding to PD-1 blockade.

Interpreted using the paper, the time point label stands for: peripheral blood 12 weeks after first pembrolizumab dose. Mismatch repair deficiency in every enrolled patient was established by polymerase chain reaction or immunohistochemistry. TCR sequencing was carried out for three patients who responded to pembrolizumab therapy. Pembrolizumab PD-1 blockade was prospectively tested in advanced mismatch repair-deficient cancers, regardless of tissue of origin, in the phase II trial. Peripheral blood T cell samples were gathered serially, both before PD-1 blockade started and at multiple time points afterward. Blood sampling time points were reported as weeks after the first dose of pembrolizumab. Overall study outcomes, separate from this receptor: Tumor-resident clones, often undetectable in blood before treatment, expanded rapidly after pembrolizumab and then contracted, generally before radiologic responses.

V gives up 4 bases and J gives up 8 bases, and the segment between their germline ends measures 13 bases. According to the germline V gene (reference sequence), CDR1 reads SGHNT and CDR2 reads YYREEE. The CDR3, cysteine through phenylalanine, is 13 amino acids long. The entry retains the CDR3 DNA only, 39 bases that are in frame from base 1. Recombination linked TRBV5-4 to TRBJ2-1; no D gene is confidently identified. This sequence was found in an adult with mismatch repair-deficient cancer. This specimen was peripheral blood, taken 12 weeks after starting pembrolizumab. This receptor carries the CDR3 CASSLGGWDEQFF. The DNA sequence reads TGTGCCAGCAGCCTCGGTGGGTGGGATGAGCAGTTCTTC.